This section outlines one TCR beta chain sequence together with its context. RNA-based 3' RACE libraries used unique molecular identifiers. TCRdb processed the 3' RACE reads anew with MiXCR; each CDR3 protein has one entry. The data contain approximately 96,000 distinct CDR3 sequences, roughly 6.4% of them singletons. As to treatment: PENTA 11 planned treatment interruption arm or continuous ART arm. This entry belongs to a study of HIV-infected children after antiretroviral therapy interruption. About the research overall: Recorded EBV and CMV exposure existed for most children.

V gave up 0 bases and J gave up 1 base; unmatched junction bases: 4. This CDR3 spans 17 amino acids. The germline V gene has CDR1 SGHDT and CDR2 YYEEEE. The source is a pool of human donors with HIV. J is TRBJ2-2 and V is TRBV5-6; 9 nucleotides match TRBD1. The sample was CD45RA+ CD4+ T cells from PBMCs, pooled from several time points, taken from a donor given antiretroviral therapy, either interrupted or continuous. Noted subset: naive CD4+ CD45RA+ CD45RO- T cells. The CDR3 bases are TGTGCCAGCAGCTTGGAGGTGGGACAGGGGAACACCGGGGAGCTGTTTTTT. It translates to CASSLEVGQGNTGELFF.